The 11 T cell receptor beta chains below all came from one sample that was sequenced in a study of blood T cell repertoires in COVID-19. Data came from immunoSEQ multiplex PCR; TCRdb stores just in-frame clones and leaves some out. The table includes around 29,000 clones, 85% to 90% detected once. What was sequenced was peripheral blood. These receptors were obtained from a human donor with active COVID-19. The donor label of this sample is uncertain.

CDR3 in amino acids: CASSRGGLYEQYF. The CDR3 nucleotides are TGTGCCAGTAGTCGGGGGGGGCTCTACGAGCAGTACTTC. V gene TRBV19 combines with J gene TRBJ2-7, with TRBD2 identical over 8 bases. Per germline, CDR1 LNHDA and CDR2 SQIVND (reference sequence). The ends lost 5 bases at V and 3 bases at J; junction bases unmatched: 3. The CDR3 is made up of 13 amino acids.

The rearrangement links TRBV27 to TRBJ1-2; 8 nucleotides agree with TRBD1. J gave up 2 bases and V 4 bases, and 18 bases lay outside the gene matches. Germline V CDR1 and CDR2: MNHEY, SMNVEV (reference sequence). The CDR3 spans 19 residues. The CDR3 nucleotides are TGTGCCAGCAGTTCCCTGGACAGGGCCATGCGAGTGAGAAACTATGGCTACACCTTC. Protein: CASSSLDRAMRVRNYGYTF.

The genes are TRBV5-1 and TRBJ1-2; no clear D gene. Per germline, CDR1 SGHRS and CDR2 YFSETQ. The CDR3 covers 13 residues. Trimming cost V 2 bases and J 2 bases, with 7 bases left between them. The DNA for the CDR3 is TGCGCCAGCAGCTTCAGTACCAACTATGGCTACACCTTC. It codes for CASSFSTNYGYTF. Full variable domain (outside the CDR3, taken from reference TRBV5-1 and TRBJ1-2): KAGVTQTPRYLIKTRGQQVTLSCSPISGHRSVSWYQQTPGQGLQFLFEYFSETQRNKGNFPGRFSGRQFSNSRSEMNVSTLELGDSALYLCASSFSTNYGYTFGSGTRLTVV.

The rearrangement links TRBV10-3 to TRBJ2-3; the match to TRBD1 covers 8 bases. This CDR3 comprises 16 residues. CDR1 and CDR2 (germline): ENHRY, SYGVKD. J gave up 3 bases and V 5 bases, and 10 bases lay outside the gene matches. The CDR3 sequence is CAISYTGGQGTDTQYF. CDR3 sequence (DNA): TGTGCCATCAGTTACACTGGAGGACAGGGAACAGATACGCAGTATTTT.

The chain links TRBV18 to TRBJ1-5; D may be TRBD1 (6 bases). The CDR3 has 14 amino acids. Germline V CDR1 and CDR2: KGHSH, LQKENI. The V and J ends lost 3 bases and 5 bases respectively, with 11 bases between them. Here the CDR3 DNA reads TGTGCCAGCTCACCGGGGGCGCGTGATCAGCCCCAGCATTTT. Protein product: CASSPGARDQPQHF.

The V gene is TRBV19, the J gene TRBJ1-5, with a tentative D call TRBD1 (6 bases). This CDR3 has 15 residues. From germline, CDR1 is LNHDA and CDR2 SQIVND (reference sequence). V was cut by 6 bases and J by 2 bases, with 14 bases left in between. As DNA, the CDR3 is TGTGCCAGTAGCCCCCAGGGGACGGGCAATCAGCCCCAGCATTTT. It codes for CASSPQGTGNQPQHF.

The chain links TRBV6-2 or TRBV6-3 to TRBJ2-1, with 11 positions matching TRBD2. CDR1 is MNHEY and CDR2 is SVGEGT in the germline V gene. This CDR3 has 20 amino acids. J lost 0 bases, V lost 5 bases, and 15 bases had no gene match. The CDR3 DNA is TGTGCCAGCAGTCCCGGACTAGCGGGTCTCCGGCAGAGCTCCTACAATGAGCAGTTCTTC. Translated: CASSPGLAGLRQSSYNEQFF.

This chain connects TRBV18 to TRBJ1-2, with TRBD1 matching 7 bases. V dropped 1 base and J dropped 7; count of bases not matched to a gene: 3. The CDR3 is 13 residues long. The germline V gene has CDR1 KGHSH and CDR2 LQKENI. The DNA for the CDR3 is TGTGCCAGCTCACCACAGGGGGCGGCTGGCTACACCTTC. Its translation: CASSPQGAAGYTF. Complete variable domain (other parts from reference TRBV18 and TRBJ1-2): NAGVMQNPRHLVRRRGQEARLRCSPMKGHSHVYWYRQLPEEGLKFMVYLQKENIIDESGMPKERFSAEFPKEGPSILRIQQVVRGDSAAYFCASSPQGAAGYTFGSGTRLTVV.

This clone was seen more than once but under ten times. The rearrangement uses TRBV5-1 and TRBJ1-1; possible D gene TRBD1, 6 bases. CDR1 SGHRS and CDR2 YFSETQ come from the germline V gene. The CDR3 sequence is 14 residues long. V was cut by 5 bases and J by 1 base, with 12 bases left in between. CDR3 DNA: TGCGCCAGCAGACCAGGACAGCCGAACACTGAAGCTTTCTTT. Translating gives CASRPGQPNTEAFF.

The V and J genes are TRBV6-5 and TRBJ2-3; D perhaps matches TRBD1 (5 bases). The CDR3 consists of 12 residues. The germline gives CDR1 MNHEY, CDR2 SVGAGI. V was cut by 0 bases and J by 9 bases, with 7 bases left in between. CDR3 in amino acids: CASSYSQGTQYF. CDR3 DNA: TGTGCCAGCAGTTACTCGCAGGGAACGCAGTATTTT.

The rearrangement links TRBV5-6 to TRBJ1-1, with a weak D call TRBD1 (6 bases). The CDR3 extends over 14 amino acids. Per germline, CDR1 SGHDT and CDR2 YYEEEE. The V and J ends lost 5 bases and 3 bases respectively, with 14 bases between them. As DNA, the CDR3 is TGTGCCAGCAGTTTCGGGGGGGCGGACACTGAAGCTTTCTTT. Translating gives CASSFGGADTEAFF.